Sequencing of this TCR beta chain was carried out in a study of shared clonotypes between healthy human individuals (dated by TCRdb to 2020 to 2021). About the investigation overall: Two women and a few men aged 18 to 49 years were included in the cohort. For each donor, three plates each were used for CD4 naive and CD4 memory, two plates were used for CD8 naive, and one plate was used for CD8 memory. Blood TCR repertoires of several healthy adults were deeply sequenced to estimate repertoire size and the extent of clonotype sharing between individuals. Per donor, leukapheresis produced somewhere between about 0.85 and 10 billion PBMCs. To increase sequencing depth and limit assay-specific biases, TCR repertoire library preparation and sequencing were carried out by different laboratories using diverse techniques. Broader findings and caveats from the paper: When several donors were compared, the shared fraction of clonotypes was 5% to 6.5% for naive CD4, around 3.6% for naive CD8, 2% to 2.5% for memory CD4, and less than 0.5% for memory CD8. Because the study included a small number of donors, the genetic and exposure-history diversity represented was limited. Larger estimated clonotype richness was generally found for naive subsets than for memory subsets. Incomplete sequencing was indicated by rarefaction of sorted-subset datasets, despite the large sequencing depth. Pairwise subsampling led to the expectation that sequencing depth would affect the degree of clonotype sharing among donors. Sampling was restricted to blood, and TCR repertoires in tissue are likely to differ from TCR repertoires in blood. Clonotypes shared by all four sorted-subset donors showed higher generation probabilities than non-shared clonotypes.

Using the deep immunoSEQ assay, multiplex PCR amplified TCR CDR3 regions from genomic DNA. Extracted genomic DNA from each cell subset was distributed evenly across all wells of several immunoSEQ 96-well plates, and each plate was treated as a replicate. For sorted subsets, approximately 200 ng of genomic DNA, equivalent to some 30,000 T cell genomes, went into each replicate PCR. Purified libraries were measured with a Qubit 3.0 fluorometer, size-checked on a Bioanalyzer 2100, and measured again with the KAPA Library Quantification kit. Each immunoSEQ 96-well plate was sequenced on its own single-read 150-cycle Illumina NextSeq 550 flow cell. On the authors' methods: The immunoSEQ output contained only junctional sequences without quality scores, so filtering could not match that applied to full-length reads. Sequences were annotated with PyIR, a Python wrapper for IgBLAST v1.9, and V/J genes and CDR3 were assigned using IMGT germline references. Reads were filtered out if the reads had weak V/J assignments (E-value above 1e-6), no CDR3, stop codons, out-of-frame junctions, or ambiguous translated residues. V3J clonotypes were defined as sequences sharing the same inferred V gene, J gene, and CDR3 amino acid sequence. Percentage overlap between repertoires was computed as shared unique clonotypes divided by the size of the smaller repertoire. RTK rarefaction, the Chao1 estimator, and Recon v2.1 estimates of unobserved clonotypes were used to assess repertoire richness. Generation probabilities for all TCRbeta clonotypes obtained by the gDNA method from a handful of donors were computed using OLGA. TCRdb provides this immuneACCESS table in a form limited to in-frame rearrangements. Some clones are lacking; in checked studies, under half of them reflect an unresolved V gene, and why the rest are absent is not known. The V and J calls and clone size come from that table; D and trimming were worked out from the DNA. The sample yields 2 million or so clones; about 95% were counted once. The leading ten clones occupy 1.1% of the sample.

CD8 naive samples consisted of CD45RO-negative cells that were positively selected for CCR7, yielding a CD45RA+CCR7+ population without TemRA cells. Donors were healthy HIV-negative adults with no recently reported acute infections or vaccinations. All donors were Caucasian adults living in Nashville, Tennessee, USA. Blood was obtained by leukapheresis, after which PBMCs were separated by Ficoll-Histopaque density gradient centrifugation and cryopreserved in liquid nitrogen vapor phase. Purity and quantity of every magnetically sorted T cell population were checked by analytical flow cytometry. Each sorted fraction had its genomic DNA isolated and then quantified by UV absorbance on a Nanodrop 2000c. This clone was counted a few times. Its cognate antigen has yet to be identified. No much larger clonotype is one base removed from it; base qualities were not supplied. The TCR sequence derives from a young man in good health. The sample was naive CD8+ T cells sorted from blood. The sample's cell subset or site, from its label and the paper: CD45RA+CCR7+.

The CDR3 region: CASSLTGATNEKLFF. The DNA sequence is TGTGCCAGCAGTCTAACAGGGGCGACTAATGAAAAACTGTTTTTT. Here the chain combines TRBV6-1 and TRBJ1-4; 7 junctional bases match TRBD1. The CDR3, cysteine through phenylalanine, is 15 amino acids long. Only the CDR3 portion is preserved as DNA: 45 bases, with reading frame beginning at the first base. V lost 5 bases and J lost 2 bases, and the count of bases not matched to a germline gene is 5. Sequences MNHNS (CDR1) and SASEGT (CDR2) are obtained from the germline V gene.